One sample yielded the 19 T cell receptor beta chains listed below, sequenced in a study of molecular identifiers for immune sequencing clone quantification. Each CDR3 protein is one row after TCRdb ran MiXCR on the PCR reads. The sample shows hundreds of thousands of distinct CDR3 sequences, over 25% of them seen only once. Sequencing was carried out using naive CD8+ T cells from blood, with Jurkat cell RNA spiked in. Indicated subset: FACS-sorted CD8+CD4-CCR7+CD45RA+ naive T cells. These receptors all come from a human donor in good health. Some libraries in this study had Jurkat cell RNA spiked in.

V gene TRBV2 combines with J gene TRBJ2-5, with D possibly matching TRBD2 (5 bases). This CDR3 region has 11 residues. CDR1 and CDR2 from the germline V gene are SNHLY and FYNNEI. In DNA, the CDR3 is TGTACCCTCCGGGGCCAAGAGACCCAGTACTTC. Its translation is CTLRGQETQYF. Looking up the rest from reference TRBV2 and TRBJ2-5 gives the full variable domain: EPEVTQTPSHQVTQMGQEVILRCVPISNHLYFYWYRQILGQKVEFLVSFYNNEISEKSEIFDDQFSVERPDGSNFTLKIRSTKLEDSAMYFCTLRGQETQYFGPGTRLLVL.

This clonotype was counted a few times. This sequence joins TRBV20-1 and TRBJ1-5, with a tentative D call TRBD1 (5 bases). Trimming took off 4 bases at V and 0 bases at J, with 19 bases between the two ends. CDR1 and CDR2 from the germline V gene are DFQATT and SNEGSKA (reference sequence). The CDR3 contains 17 residues. This CDR3 is CSAMEGRDFYSNQPQHF. DNA of the CDR3: TGCAGTGCTATGGAGGGCCGGGACTTTTATAGCAATCAGCCCCAGCATTTT.

This clonotype was recorded at least ten times. The genes are TRBV27 and TRBJ2-5; no definite D call. The CDR3 has 16 amino acids. V was pared by 8 bases and J by 0 bases, with 19 bases between. Germline CDR1 reads MNHEY; CDR2 reads SMNVEV (reference sequence). This chain's CDR3 is CASSPLGVTYQETQYF. DNA of the CDR3: TGTGCCAGCTCCCCGCTCGGCGTAACGTACCAAGAGACCCAGTACTTC.

The chain couples TRBV19 to TRBJ2-3, with D perhaps TRBD2 (5 bases). There are 15 residues in the CDR3. Trimming took 3 bases from V and 6 from J, leaving 16 bases between them. CDR1 is LNHDA, CDR2 SQIVND, per germline (reference sequence). CDR3 amino acids: CASSILVTGMDTQYF. As DNA, the CDR3 is TGTGCCAGTAGTATCTTAGTGACCGGGATGGATACGCAGTATTTT.

This clonotype was counted at least ten times. The chain is built from TRBV19 and TRBJ2-3, with D possibly TRBD1 on 6 matching bases. Trimming shortened V by 3 bases and J by 2 bases, and 12 bases separated the two germline ends. The CDR3 has 15 amino acids. The germline V gene has CDR1 LNHDA and CDR2 SQIVND (reference sequence). The CDR3 reads CASSIVGQPTDTQYF. The CDR3 DNA is TGTGCCAGTAGTATCGTCGGACAGCCCACAGATACGCAGTATTTT.

This clonotype turned up a few times. The gene calls are TRBV11-2 and TRBJ2-1, with 12 bases matching TRBD2. V dropped 4 bases and J dropped 5; count of bases not matched to a gene: 6. CDR1 is SGHAT, CDR2 FQNNGV, per germline. There are 16 residues in the CDR3. The CDR3 DNA follows: TGTGCCAGCAGCTCAAGGACTAGCGGGGCCAACAATGAGCAGTTCTTC. Translated, it gives CASSSRTSGANNEQFF.

This clonotype was detected a few times. The rearrangement uses TRBV13 and TRBJ2-5; 8 bases match TRBD1. V was clipped by 4 bases and J by 4 bases; unmatched bases: 11. There are 16 residues in the CDR3. CDR1 and CDR2 (germline): PRHDT, FYEKMQ (reference sequence). The CDR3 loop reads CASSSRQGPPRETQYF. The CDR3, as DNA: TGTGCCAGCAGCTCAAGACAGGGGCCGCCGAGAGAGACCCAGTACTTC.

Regarding this clonotype: This may be a read error, as it is one base from a much larger clone. The rearrangement joins TRBV27 to TRBJ2-7; perhaps TRBD1 as D (6 bases). CDR1 and CDR2 from the germline V gene are MNHEY and SMNVEV (reference sequence). The CDR3 length is 15 residues. For the CDR3, the DNA is TGTGCCGGCAGTTTAGGGGGTGCCAGCTCCTACGAGCAGTACTTC. This gives the protein CAGSLGGASSYEQYF.

This chain connects TRBV3-1 to TRBJ2-4, with 8 bases identical to TRBD2. The length of the CDR3 is 17 residues. The V gene end was trimmed by 3 bases and the J gene end by 1 base; junction bases not matched to a gene: 8. CDR1 is LGHDT and CDR2 is YNNKEL in the germline V gene (reference sequence). The CDR3 DNA reads as TGTGCCAGCAGCCACGCTGGCAGCGGGAGTGCCAAAAACATTCAGTACTTC. Translation gives CASSHAGSGSAKNIQYF.

There are many counts of this clonotype. The chain is built from TRBV29-1 and TRBJ1-2; no clear D gene. Trimming stripped 3 bases from V and 7 bases from J, with 12 bases between. This CDR3 is built from 12 residues. Germline CDR1 reads SQVTM; CDR2 reads ANQGSEA. CDR3 in amino acids: CSVDGQATGYTF. CDR3 in DNA: TGCAGCGTTGACGGTCAGGCGACTGGCTACACCTTC. Full variable domain (remainder filled in from reference TRBV29-1 and TRBJ1-2): SAVISQKPSRDICQRGTSLTIQCQVDSQVTMMFWYRQQPGQSLTLIATANQGSEATYESGFVIDKFPISRPNLTFSTLTVSNMSPEDSSIYLCSVDGQATGYTFGSGTRLTVV.

This clonotype came up many times. V gene TRBV6-2 or TRBV6-3 combines with J gene TRBJ1-1; D may be TRBD1 (6 bases). Between the trimmed V and J ends, which lost 6 bases and 0 bases, there was a span of 20 bases. The CDR3 covers 17 residues. CDR1 is MNHEY and CDR2 is SVGEGT in the germline V gene. Here the CDR3 DNA reads TGTGCCAGCAGCCTACCCAGGACAGATTACATGAACACTGAAGCTTTCTTT. Translation gives CASSLPRTDYMNTEAFF.

The rearrangement links TRBV5-1 to TRBJ2-2; D may correspond to TRBD1 or TRBD2 (5 bases each). The V gene lost 6 bases and the J gene lost 4 bases, with 19 bases spanning the gap. Per germline, CDR1 SGHRS and CDR2 YFSETQ. This CDR3 spans 16 amino acids. CDR3: CASNLGVGDPTGELFF. CDR3 sequence (DNA): TGCGCCAGCAACCTCGGGGTGGGGGACCCCACCGGGGAGCTGTTTTTT.

This clonotype came up many times. The genes are TRBV20-1 and TRBJ1-4; possibly TRBD1 for D (6 bases). The CDR3 length is 15 residues. Looked up from germline, CDR1 is DFQATT and CDR2 is SNEGSKA (reference sequence). V dropped 4 bases and J dropped 3 bases, with 15 bases sitting between them. The CDR3 DNA reads as TGCAGTGCTAAAACCTGGACAGAACCTAATGAAAAACTGTTTTTT. Protein product: CSAKTWTEPNEKLFF.

This clonotype was observed many times. This chain uses TRBV6-5 with TRBJ2-3; perhaps TRBD2 as D (6 bases). Trimming removed 1 base at V and 2 bases at J, with 10 bases between. The CDR3 totals 15 residues. CDR1 and CDR2 from the germline V gene are MNHEY and SVGAGI. CDR3 DNA: TGTGCCAGCAGTTACTGGACGGGAGCCACAGATACGCAGTATTTT. It encodes CASSYWTGATDTQYF.

Many counts were recorded for this clonotype. The chain uses TRBV29-1 and TRBJ2-2, with a possible D match to TRBD2 (5 bases). Germline assignment: CDR1 SQVTM and CDR2 ANQGSEA. Trimming left V 4 bases short and J 2 bases short, with 14 bases between. This CDR3 is built from 15 residues. CDR3 nucleotides: TGCAGCGTTGGAGGAGGCCTAATCAACACCGGGGAGCTGTTTTTT. Protein product: CSVGGGLINTGELFF.

Many counts were recorded for this clonotype. V is TRBV20-1 and J is TRBJ2-5; no clear D. The germline CDR1 and CDR2 sequences are DFQATT and SNEGSKA (reference sequence). The CDR3 totals 11 residues. Trimming stripped 4 bases from V and 5 bases from J, with 8 bases between. Here the CDR3 DNA reads TGCAGTGCTATCAGTGTTGAGACCCAGTACTTC. Protein: CSAISVETQYF.

In the case of this clonotype: Because it lacks the conserved phenylalanine or tryptophan at the end, this CDR3 is likely a read error. The V and J genes are TRBV2 and TRBJ2-2; possible D gene TRBD1, 6 bases. This CDR3 region has 14 residues. Trimming took 5 bases from V and 2 from J, leaving 9 bases between them. Germline-derived CDR1 and CDR2 are SNHLY and FYNNEI. CDR3 region: CASSQDRNTGELFL. CDR3 nucleotides: TGTGCCAGCAGTCAGGACAGAAACACCGGGGAGCTGTTTTTG.

The V gene is TRBV19, the J gene TRBJ2-3, with unresolved D. V lost 3 bases to trimming and J lost 6 bases, with 22 bases between them. The germline V gene has CDR1 LNHDA and CDR2 SQIVND (reference sequence). The CDR3 contains 17 residues. The DNA for the CDR3 is TGTGCCAGTAGTATGTTGCTGCGGCCGCGCAACACCGATACGCAGTATTTT. This gives the protein CASSMLLRPRNTDTQYF. The complete variable domain, with remaining parts taken from reference TRBV19 and TRBJ2-3, reads DGGITQSPKYLFRKEGQNVTLSCEQNLNHDAMYWYRQDPGQGLRLIYYSQIVNDFQKGDIAEGYSVSREKKESFPLTVTSAQKNPTAFYLCASSMLLRPRNTDTQYFGPGTRLTVL.

As concerns this clonotype: This may be a read error, as it is one base from a much larger clone. This chain joins TRBV25-1 and TRBJ2-3; a possible D gene is TRBD1 (6 bases). The CDR3 length is 16 residues. With 2 bases removed from V and 7 bases from J, the gap between germline ends came to 19 bases. The germline V gene has CDR1 MGHDK and CDR2 SYGVNS. The CDR3 sequence is CASSEGDRHPGYTQYF. The DNA for the CDR3 is TGTGCCAGCAGTGAAGGCGACAGGCATCCAGGGTATACGCAGTATTTT.